This TCR beta chain was recorded in a study of spatial heterogeneity in lung cancer. In the study overall: In the raw reads, each unique TCR and UMI combination was present more than ten times on average.

This clonotype was observed a handful of times. One end of the junction does not line up with germline, which may come from a read error. On each TCR cDNA molecule, a unique molecular identifier was present. TCRdb re-derived calls from the 5' RACE reads in MiXCR, one entry per CDR3 protein. The data contain over 90,000 distinct CDR3 sequences, 7.5% to 10% of them singletons. Time point of the sample: sample taken at primary tumor resection. The authors sequenced whole RNA from tumor, nontumor lung or frozen PBMC without sorting. The cohort: over 70 early-stage, untreated non-small cell lung cancer patients. In germline, CDR1 is ENHRY, CDR2 SYGVKD. The CDR3 runs to 16 residues.

The receptor was isolated from a male donor with early-stage non-small cell lung cancer. This specimen was PBMCs, taken at surgery. The genes are TRBV10-3 and TRBJ1-2; 7 bases fit TRBD1. The CDR3 region is CAISESPLTGTYGYTF. The CDR3 nucleotides read TGTGCCATCAGCGAGTCCCCCTTGACAGGGACCTATGGCTACACCTTC.